The 19 T cell receptor beta chains below come from one sample, sequenced in a study of beta chain features in type 1 diabetes. All of the isolated RNA was reverse transcribed, so expressed TCRB transcripts were sequenced. The method was immunoSEQ multiplex PCR; TCRdb's version includes in-frame clones alone and lacks a portion of them. The sample carries around 340,000 clones, around a fifth recorded once. The sample taken for sequencing was naive CD4+ T cells from blood. The receptor source for this set is a woman younger than 30 in good health.

The genes are TRBV5-1 and TRBJ2-1; D possibly corresponds to TRBD2 (5 bases). From germline, CDR1 is SGHRS and CDR2 YFSETQ. Trimming took off 3 bases at V and 8 bases at J, with 12 bases between the two ends. The CDR3 contains 13 residues. The chain's CDR3 is CASSYGLSDEQFF. Written as DNA, the CDR3 is TGCGCCAGCAGCTACGGACTGTCCGATGAGCAGTTCTTC. The full variable domain, completed using reference TRBV5-1 and TRBJ2-1, is KAGVTQTPRYLIKTRGQQVTLSCSPISGHRSVSWYQQTPGQGLQFLFEYFSETQRNKGNFPGRFSGRQFSNSRSEMNVSTLELGDSALYLCASSYGLSDEQFFGPGTRLTVL.

This clone was detected a few times. The chain couples TRBV5-6 to TRBJ1-1; D uncertain. Trimming left V 1 base short and J 4 bases short, with 11 bases between. This CDR3 has 14 amino acids. Germline V gene data show CDR1 as SGHDT and CDR2 as YYEEEE. The CDR3 bases are TGTGCCAGCAGCTTGCCGGGAGGGAGCACTGAAGCTTTCTTT. As protein: CASSLPGGSTEAFF.

The chain is built from TRBV29-1 and TRBJ1-1; D is undetermined. This CDR3 is built from 11 residues. The ends were cut back, 4 bases at V and 7 bases at J, with 10 bases in the middle. CDR1 and CDR2 from the germline V gene are SQVTM and ANQGSEA. DNA for the CDR3: TGCAGCGTTGGAGGCGACGGTGAAGCTTTCTTT. Its protein is CSVGGDGEAFF.

The rearrangement joins TRBV4-1 to TRBJ1-1; D uncertain. The CDR3 spans 12 residues. Trimming cost V 8 bases and J 4 bases, with 11 bases left between them. Germline loops: CDR1 MGHRA, CDR2 YSYEKL. CDR3 loop: CASVGSFTEAFF. DNA for the CDR3: TGCGCCAGCGTGGGGAGTTTCACTGAAGCTTTCTTT.

This clone has more than one count but fewer than ten. The identical CDR3 is also encoded by other nucleotide sequences in the sample. The chain employs TRBV10-3 and TRBJ1-1, with a possible D match to TRBD1 (5 bases). Trimming left V 6 bases short and J 1 base short, with 12 bases between. Germline CDR1 is ENHRY and CDR2 is SYGVKD. The CDR3 runs 14 residues. As DNA, the CDR3 is TGTGCCATCAGCGGCTCCACAGGGAACACTGAAGCTTTCTTT. Encoded protein: CAISGSTGNTEAFF.

This clone appeared a few times. The genes are TRBV14 and TRBJ2-5, with 8 bases identical to TRBD2. The ends lost 3 bases at V and 4 bases at J; junction bases unmatched: 13. Germline-derived CDR1 and CDR2 are SGHDN and FVKESK. The CDR3 is 17 residues long. The CDR3 bases are TGTGCCAGCAGCCACAGGACTAGCCTAAGGTTGACAGAGACCCAGTACTTC. It specifies CASSHRTSLRLTETQYF.

This clone was detected only a few times. This sequence joins TRBV4-3 and TRBJ2-7, with 8 positions matching TRBD2. Per germline, CDR1 LGHNA and CDR2 YSLEER. Trimming cost V 4 bases and J 3 bases; bases outside gene matches: 8. The length of the CDR3 is 15 residues. CDR3 DNA: TGCGCCAGCAGCCTAGAGCGGGGGCCGGGCTACGAGCAGTACTTC. It translates to CASSLERGPGYEQYF.

This chain uses TRBV7-9 with TRBJ2-1, with 8 nucleotides matching TRBD2. The CDR3 contains 14 residues. Germline CDR1 and CDR2: SEHNR and FQNEAQ (reference sequence). V shed 10 bases and J 3 bases; nucleotides not matched to a gene: 8. The CDR3 nucleotides read TGTGCCACCCACGGGGGGGGCCTCTACAATGAGCAGTTCTTC. Protein sequence: CATHGGGLYNEQFF.

The chain couples TRBV7-9 to TRBJ2-5; 13 nucleotides agree with TRBD2. Germline V lookup: CDR1 SEHNR, CDR2 FQNEAQ (reference sequence). CDR3 length: 15 residues. Trimming took 5 bases from V and 4 from J; bases not matched to a gene: 4. The chain's CDR3 is CASSGGTSGAETQYF. The CDR3 nucleotides are TGTGCCAGCAGCGGAGGGACTAGCGGGGCAGAGACCCAGTACTTC.

This clone was picked up a small number of times. This chain's CDR3 is CAWTRRTSSYEQYF. The CDR3 DNA follows: TGTGCCTGGACGAGGCGTACTAGCTCCTACGAGCAGTACTTC. V gene TRBV30 combines with J gene TRBJ2-7; TRBD2 might be the D (5 bases). Germline V gene sequence: CDR1 GTSNPN, CDR2 SVGIG (reference sequence). Trimming removed 4 bases from V and 0 bases from J, with 13 bases in between. This CDR3 spans 14 amino acids.

This sequence joins TRBV13 and TRBJ1-1, with 9 bases lining up with TRBD1. This CDR3 comprises 13 residues. V was clipped by 6 bases and J by 11 bases; unmatched bases: 10. Germline-derived CDR1 and CDR2 are PRHDT and FYEKMQ (reference sequence). The CDR3 DNA reads TGTGCCAGCAGTCCGCCACAGGGGGCGCGGGCTTTCTTT. Amino acid sequence: CASSPPQGARAFF.

This sequence joins TRBV4-1 and TRBJ1-1, with a weak D call TRBD1 (6 bases). The germline V and J ends were trimmed by 2 bases and 11 bases, with 18 bases remaining between them. Germline-derived CDR1 and CDR2 are MGHRA and YSYEKL. The CDR3 has 14 residues. The CDR3 sequence: CASSQPVRGPGAFF. The CDR3 region has the DNA TGCGCCAGCAGCCAACCCGTCAGGGGTCCTGGGGCTTTCTTT.

This clone came up a few times. The chain couples TRBV7-9 to TRBJ2-1, with 11 bases matching TRBD2. Germline V gene lookup returns CDR1 SEHNR and CDR2 FQNEAQ (reference sequence). This CDR3 spans 19 amino acids. The J segment lost 5 bases and the V segment lost 8 bases, leaving 20 bases of the junction unmatched. The DNA of the CDR3 is TGTGCCAGCCCCACGGCTGGGACTAGCGGCCTCCTGCCTAACAATGAGCAGTTCTTC. This gives the protein CASPTAGTSGLLPNNEQFF.

This chain joins TRBV2 and TRBJ1-2; a weak D match, TRBD1 (5 bases). This CDR3 spans 14 amino acids. CDR1 is SNHLY, CDR2 FYNNEI, per germline. V shed 4 bases and J shed 1 base, with 10 bases lying between them. This chain's CDR3 is CASSGAGINYGYTF. The CDR3 DNA reads TGTGCCAGCAGTGGCGCAGGGATTAACTATGGCTACACCTTC.

This clone was counted a single time. The chain carries TRBV5-4 and TRBJ2-7; D is possibly TRBD2 (6 bases). V lost 4 bases to trimming and J lost 2 bases, with 16 bases between them. This CDR3 has 15 residues. The germline CDR1 and CDR2 sequences are SGHNT and YYREEE (reference sequence). The CDR3 sequence: CASSLPGEVAYEQYF. In nucleotides, the CDR3 is TGTGCCAGCAGCCTACCTGGGGAGGTCGCCTACGAGCAGTACTTC.

This chain connects TRBV5-1 to TRBJ2-2; TRBD1 might be the D (5 bases). CDR1 is SGHRS and CDR2 is YFSETQ in the germline V gene. The CDR3 consists of 14 residues. Trimming stripped 4 bases from V and 0 bases from J, with 7 bases between. The CDR3 protein is CASSVGANTGELFF. The CDR3 coding sequence is TGCGCCAGCAGCGTAGGGGCGAACACCGGGGAGCTGTTTTTT.

Of note for this clone: A junction end diverges from the germline sequence, so it may reflect a read error. The chain uses TRBV6-5 and TRBJ2-2; D is unresolved. The germline V gene has CDR1 MNHEY and CDR2 SVGAGI. The CDR3 consists of 13 residues. CDR3 sequence (DNA): TGTACCAGCAGTCCTACAGACACCGGGGAGCTGTTTTTT. It codes for CTSSPTDTGELFF.

To note about this clone: Other DNA sequences within the sample encode an identical CDR3. J is TRBJ2-3 and V is TRBV9, with D unresolved. Trimming pared 0 bases from V and 3 bases from J, leaving 8 bases between. The CDR3 extends over 14 amino acids. Looked up from germline, CDR1 is SGDLS and CDR2 is YYNGEE. CDR3 in DNA: TGTGCCAGCAGCGTAGAAGCCGCTACAGATACGCAGTATTTT. Translated, it gives CASSVEAATDTQYF.

This sequence joins TRBV5-1 and TRBJ2-2, with D perhaps TRBD2 (5 bases). The CDR3 covers 16 residues. Trimming removed 2 bases at V and 8 bases at J, with 19 bases between. Germline values: CDR1 SGHRS, CDR2 YFSETQ. The CDR3 here is CASSFTAASSGGELFF. The DNA for the CDR3 is TGCGCCAGCAGCTTTACAGCGGCATCGTCCGGGGGGGAGCTGTTTTTT.